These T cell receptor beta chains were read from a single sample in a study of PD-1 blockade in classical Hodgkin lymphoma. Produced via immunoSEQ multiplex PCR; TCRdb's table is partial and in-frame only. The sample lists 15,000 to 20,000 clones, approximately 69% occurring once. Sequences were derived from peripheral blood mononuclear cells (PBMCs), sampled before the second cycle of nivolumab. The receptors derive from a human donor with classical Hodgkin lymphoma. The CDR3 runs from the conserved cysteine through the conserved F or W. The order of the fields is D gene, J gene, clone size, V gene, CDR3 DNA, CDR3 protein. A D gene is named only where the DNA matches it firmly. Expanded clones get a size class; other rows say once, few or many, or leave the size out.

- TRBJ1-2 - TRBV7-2 TGTGCCAGCAGCTTAGAGGTGACAGCTAACTATGGCTACACCTTC CASSLEVTANYGYTF
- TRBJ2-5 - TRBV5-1 TGCGCCAGCAGCTTGGGGGGGGCCCAAGAGACCCAGTACTTC CASSLGGAQETQYF
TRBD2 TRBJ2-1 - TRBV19 TGTGCCAGTAGTATAGTGCCTAGCGGGACCTACAATGAGCAGTTCTTC CASSIVPSGTYNEQFF
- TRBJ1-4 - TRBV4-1 TGCGCCAGCAGCCGAAGAGGGACAACTAATGAAAAACTGTTTTTT CASSRRGTTNEKLFF
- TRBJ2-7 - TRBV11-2 TGTGCCAGCAGCTCGAGGGGCGGCGAACTTTCCGAGCAGTACTTC CASSSRGGELSEQYF
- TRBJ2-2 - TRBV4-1 TGCGCCAGCAGCCAAGATCGGAGGACCGGGGAGCTGTTTTTT CASSQDRRTGELFF
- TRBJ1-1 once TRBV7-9 TGTGCCAGCAGCGGTCGGGGGGAAGGTACTTACACTGAAGCTTTCTTT CASSGRGEGTYTEAFF
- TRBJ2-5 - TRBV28 TGTGCCCTAGGGGTGGGAGAGACCCAGTACTTC CALGVGETQYF
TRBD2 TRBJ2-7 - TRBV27 TGTGCCAGCAGTCCACTTAGCGGGAGCAGATACGAGCAGTACTTC CASSPLSGSRYEQYF
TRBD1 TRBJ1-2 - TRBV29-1 TGCAGCGTCCCCGGGGCAGGGGGCGCGGACTATGGCTACACCTTC CSVPGAGGADYGYTF
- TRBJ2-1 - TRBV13 TGTGCCAGCAGCTTAGGACCCGAGGGGAAGTTCTTC CASSLGPEGKFF
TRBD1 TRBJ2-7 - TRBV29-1 TGCAGCGTTCGAGGGGGCCCCGTCTACGAGCAGTACTTC CSVRGGPVYEQYF
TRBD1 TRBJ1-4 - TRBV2 TGTGCCAGTCAGGGGGCAGGTGAAAAACTGTTTTTT CASQGAGEKLFF
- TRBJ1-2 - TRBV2 TGTGCCAGCAGTGAAGGGCCGGATGGCTACACCTTC CASSEGPDGYTF
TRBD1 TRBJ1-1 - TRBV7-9 TGTGCCAGCAGCTTAGAGCTGGACAGGGGGATGTCTTTCTTT CASSLELDRGMSFF
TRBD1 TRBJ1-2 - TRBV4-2 TGTGCCAGCACCAGGACAGGGGAAGGTTATGGCTACACCTTC CASTRTGEGYGYTF
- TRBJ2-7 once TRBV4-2 TGTGCCAGCAGCCAAGGTAACAGGGTTGACGAGCAGTACTTC CASSQGNRVDEQYF
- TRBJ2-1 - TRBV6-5 TGTGCCAGCAGTTACTCGAGGGGGTACAATGAGCAGTTCTTC CASSYSRGYNEQFF
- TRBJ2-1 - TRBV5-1 TGCGCCAGCAGCCGTGGGGAGAGCTCCTACAATGAGCAGTTCTTC CASSRGESSYNEQFF
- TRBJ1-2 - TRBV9 TGTGCCAGCAGCACCAGTCGGGGCGAGGGAGACGGCTATCGCTACACCTTC CASSTSRGEGDGYRYTF
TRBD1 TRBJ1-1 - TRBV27 TGTGCCAGCAGTCTCTCCGGGACAGGGAACACTGAAGCTTTCTTT CASSLSGTGNTEAFF
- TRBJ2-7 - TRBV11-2 TGTGCCAGCAGCTTAGGTTCTATTCCCTACGAGCAGTACTTC CASSLGSIPYEQYF
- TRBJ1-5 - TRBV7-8 TGTGCCAGCAGCTACCGGGACGGACTAAATCAGCCCCAGCATTTT CASSYRDGLNQPQHF
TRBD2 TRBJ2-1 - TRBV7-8 TGTGCCAGCAGCTCCGCTAGCGGGAGGTACAATGAGCAGTTCTTC CASSSASGRYNEQFF
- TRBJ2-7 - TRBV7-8 TGTGCCAGCAGCTCCCTCGGGACCTACGAGCAGTACTTC CASSSLGTYEQYF
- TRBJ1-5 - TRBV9 TGTGCCAGCACTCCGTATCAGCCCCAGCATTTT CASTPYQPQHF
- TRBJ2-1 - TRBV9 TGTGCCAGCAGCGTAGGAGCGGGCACCTCCTACAATGAGCAGTTCTTC CASSVGAGTSYNEQFF
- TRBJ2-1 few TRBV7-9 TGTGCCAGCAGCTTACCTAGACAGTCCTACAATGAGCAGTTCTTC CASSLPRQSYNEQFF
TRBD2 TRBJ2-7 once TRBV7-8 TGTGCCAGCAGCTTAGGGATCGGGGGACTAGATCAGTACGAGCAGTACTTC CASSLGIGGLDQYEQYF
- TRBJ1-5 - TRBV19 TGTGCCAGTAGTATGTGGGTAAGCAATCAGCCCCAGCATTTT CASSMWVSNQPQHF
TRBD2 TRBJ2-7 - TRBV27 TGTGCCAGCGGCATTGGACTAGCGGGATTTCACGCCTACGAGCAGTACTTC CASGIGLAGFHAYEQYF
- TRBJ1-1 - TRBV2 TGTGCCAGCAGTGAAGGGTACACTGAAGCTTTCTTT CASSEGYTEAFF
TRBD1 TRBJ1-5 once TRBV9 TGTGCCAGCACTCCTACCCGGGACAGGGGACCCAATCAGCCCCAGCATTTT CASTPTRDRGPNQPQHF
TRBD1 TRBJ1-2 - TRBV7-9 TGTGCCAGCAGCTTAGCCCCGGGACAGGGAAGAGGCGGCTACACCTTC CASSLAPGQGRGGYTF
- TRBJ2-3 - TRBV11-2 TGTGCCAGCAGCCCCTACTTAGCGCTCAGCACAGATACGCAGTATTTT CASSPYLALSTDTQYF
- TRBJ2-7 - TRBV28 TGTGCCAGCAGTTTAATTCTACAGAGCTCCTACGAGCAGTACTTC CASSLILQSSYEQYF
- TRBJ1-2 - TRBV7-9 TGTGCCAGCAGCACAAATCGAGCCTATGGCTACACCTTC CASSTNRAYGYTF
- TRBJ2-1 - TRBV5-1 TGCGCCAGCAGCTTGGCCCCGGGCTCCTACAATGAGCAGTTCTTC CASSLAPGSYNEQFF
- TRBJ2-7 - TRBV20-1 TGCAGTGCTTCCCTTACCCCTGGGCAGTACTTC CSASLTPGQYF
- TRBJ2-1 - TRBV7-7 TGTGCCAGCAGCTTAGTGGAGGGAGGCCATAATGAGCAGTTCTTC CASSLVEGGHNEQFF
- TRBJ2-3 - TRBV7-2 TGTGCCAGCAGCCCCAGGGGTTGGACAGATACGCAGTATTTT CASSPRGWTDTQYF
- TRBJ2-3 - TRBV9 TGTGCCAGCAGCGGTAATACGCAGTATTTT CASSGNTQYF
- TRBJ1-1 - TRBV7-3 TGTGCCAGCAGCTTCTCACTGAGGATGAACACTGAAGCTTTCTTT CASSFSLRMNTEAFF
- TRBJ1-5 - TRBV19 TGTGCCAGTAGTATAGGGGGCCAAGGTCAGCCCCAGCATTTT CASSIGGQGQPQHF
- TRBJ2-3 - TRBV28 TGTGCCAGCAGTTTATTAGCGGAGCTCACAGATACGCAGTATTTT CASSLLAELTDTQYF
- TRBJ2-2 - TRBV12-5 TGTGCTAGCCGTCGGGATTTTGAGGCCGGGGAGCTGTTTTTT CASRRDFEAGELFF
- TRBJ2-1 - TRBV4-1 TGCGCCAGCAGCCAAGATCTAGGCGAGGATGAGCAGTTCTTC CASSQDLGEDEQFF
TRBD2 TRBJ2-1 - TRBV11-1 TGTGCCAGCAGCGAACTAGCGGGAGGGCTATCCTACAATGAGCAGTTCTTC CASSELAGGLSYNEQFF
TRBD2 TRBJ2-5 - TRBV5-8 TGTGCCAGCAGCCGGGGGGGGACTAGCGGGAGCCAAGAGACCCAGTACTTC CASSRGGTSGSQETQYF
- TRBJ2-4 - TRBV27 TGTGCCAGCAGTACTTATGAAAACAAGATTAAAAACATTCAGTACTTC CASSTYENKIKNIQYF
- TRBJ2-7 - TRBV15 TGTGCCACCAGCAGACGGGACCGGACCTACGAGCAGTACTTC CATSRRDRTYEQYF
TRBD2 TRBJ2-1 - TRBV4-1 TGCGCCAGCAGCCAAGATTCAGCGGGAGGGGGATACAATGAGCAGTTCTTC CASSQDSAGGGYNEQFF
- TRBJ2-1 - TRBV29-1 TGCAGCGTTGGGGCCAATGAGCAGTTCTTC CSVGANEQFF
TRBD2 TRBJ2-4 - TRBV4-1 TGCGCCAGCAGCCAAGATTCAGCGGGGATAGCCAAAAACATTCAGTACTTC CASSQDSAGIAKNIQYF
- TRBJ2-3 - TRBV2 TGTGCCAGCAGTGCAGGGGTTCGTACAGATACGCAGTATTTT CASSAGVRTDTQYF
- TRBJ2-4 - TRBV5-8 TGTGCCAGCAGCTCCCCCCTAACCGGGGCCGAGTTCATTCAGTACTTC CASSSPLTGAEFIQYF
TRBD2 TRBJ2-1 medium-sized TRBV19 TGTGCCAGTAGTATAGTCCCTAGCGGGAACAATGAGCAGTTCTTC CASSIVPSGNNEQFF
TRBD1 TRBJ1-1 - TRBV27 TGTGCCAGCAGTTCATCCTCAACAGGGGTCCAAGCTTTCTTT CASSSSSTGVQAFF
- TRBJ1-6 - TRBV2 TGTGCCAGCAGTGACAGGGCTAGCTCCTATAATTCACCCCTCCACTTT CASSDRASSYNSPLHF
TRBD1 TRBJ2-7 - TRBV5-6 TGTGCCAGCAGCTTTTGGACAGGGAGCGAGCAGTACTTC CASSFWTGSEQYF